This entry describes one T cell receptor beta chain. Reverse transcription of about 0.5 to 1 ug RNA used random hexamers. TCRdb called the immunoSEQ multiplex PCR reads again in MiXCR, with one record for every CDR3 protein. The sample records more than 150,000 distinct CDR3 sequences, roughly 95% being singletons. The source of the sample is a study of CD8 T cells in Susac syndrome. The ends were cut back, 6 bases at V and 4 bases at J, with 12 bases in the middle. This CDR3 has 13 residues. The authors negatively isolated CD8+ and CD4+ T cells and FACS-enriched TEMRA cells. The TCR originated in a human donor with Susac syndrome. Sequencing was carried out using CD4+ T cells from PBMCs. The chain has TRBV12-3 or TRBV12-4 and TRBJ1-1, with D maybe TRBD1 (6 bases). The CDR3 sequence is CASRAQGGTEAFF. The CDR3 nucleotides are TGTGCCAGCAGGGCACAGGGTGGCACTGAAGCTTTCTTT.